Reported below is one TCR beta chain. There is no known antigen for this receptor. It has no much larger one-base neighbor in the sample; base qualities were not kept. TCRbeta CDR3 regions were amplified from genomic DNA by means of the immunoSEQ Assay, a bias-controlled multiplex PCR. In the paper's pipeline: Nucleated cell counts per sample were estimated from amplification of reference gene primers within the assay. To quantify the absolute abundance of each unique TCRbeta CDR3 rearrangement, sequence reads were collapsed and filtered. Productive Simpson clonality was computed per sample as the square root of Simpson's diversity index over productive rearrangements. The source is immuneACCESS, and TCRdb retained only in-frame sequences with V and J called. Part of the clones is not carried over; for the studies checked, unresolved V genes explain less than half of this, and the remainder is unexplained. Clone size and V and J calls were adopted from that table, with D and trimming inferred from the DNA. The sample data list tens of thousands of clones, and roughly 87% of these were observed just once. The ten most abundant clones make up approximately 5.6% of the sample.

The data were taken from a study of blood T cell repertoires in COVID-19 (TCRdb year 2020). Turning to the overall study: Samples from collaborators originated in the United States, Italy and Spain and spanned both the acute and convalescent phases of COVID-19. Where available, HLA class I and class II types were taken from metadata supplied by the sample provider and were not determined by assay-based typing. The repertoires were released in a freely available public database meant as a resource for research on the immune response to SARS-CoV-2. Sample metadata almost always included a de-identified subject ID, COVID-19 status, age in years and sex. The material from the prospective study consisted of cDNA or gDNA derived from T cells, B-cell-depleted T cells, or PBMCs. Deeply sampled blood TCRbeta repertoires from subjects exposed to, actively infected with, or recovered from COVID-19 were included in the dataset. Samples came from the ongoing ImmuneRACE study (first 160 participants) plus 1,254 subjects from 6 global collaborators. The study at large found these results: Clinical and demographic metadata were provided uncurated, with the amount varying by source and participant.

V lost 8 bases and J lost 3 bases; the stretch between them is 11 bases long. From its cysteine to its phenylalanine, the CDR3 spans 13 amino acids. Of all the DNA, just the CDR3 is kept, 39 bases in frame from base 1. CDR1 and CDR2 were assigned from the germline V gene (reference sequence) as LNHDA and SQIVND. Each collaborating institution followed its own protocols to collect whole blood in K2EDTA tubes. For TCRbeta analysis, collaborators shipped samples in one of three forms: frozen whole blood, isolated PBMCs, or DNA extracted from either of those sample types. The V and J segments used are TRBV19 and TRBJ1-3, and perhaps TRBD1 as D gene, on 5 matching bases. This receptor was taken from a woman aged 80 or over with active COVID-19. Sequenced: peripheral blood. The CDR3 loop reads CASENGGGNTIYF. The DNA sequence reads TGTGCCAGTGAAAACGGGGGTGGAAACACCATATATTTT.